Below are 10 T cell receptor beta chains sequenced from a single sample in a study of metastatic and nonmetastatic thyroid tumors. Thyroid surgery had not been preceded by any treatment in any patient. TCRdb re-analyzed the PCR reads through MiXCR. Of approximately 35,000 clones listed, about 15% are singletons. Sample: blood. Every receptor here comes from a male donor with papillary thyroid cancer or a benign thyroid nodule (not recorded which). Some clones in this sample may be carry-over from other donors' samples.

In this sample, this clone turned up many times. This sequence joins TRBV6-1 and TRBJ2-4; 11 bases map to TRBD1. In germline, CDR1 is MNHNS, CDR2 SASEGT. J lost 7 bases, V lost 6 bases, and 5 bases had no gene match. The CDR3 runs to 14 residues. The CDR3 DNA reads as TGTGCCAGCAGATCCGGACAGGGGGCGAACATTCAGTACTTC. Protein product: CASRSGQGANIQYF.

This clone was picked up many times. This chain uses TRBV27 with TRBJ1-2; D ambiguous. Trimming left V 4 bases short and J 4 bases short, with 19 bases between. Germline V lookup: CDR1 MNHEY, CDR2 SMNVEV (reference sequence). The CDR3 extends over 16 amino acids. The CDR3 nucleotides read TGTGCCAGCAGTTCCTTCATCCCCGCCGGTACCTATGGCTACACCTTC. Protein sequence: CASSSFIPAGTYGYTF.

This clone was detected only a few times. V and J are TRBV10-3 and TRBJ2-2, with D unclear. The CDR3 sequence is 15 residues long. Germline loops: CDR1 ENHRY, CDR2 SYGVKD. Trimming took off 5 bases at V and 1 base at J, with 11 bases between the two ends. The CDR3 here is CAISRNRVNTGELFF. CDR3 nucleotide sequence: TGTGCCATCAGTCGGAATAGAGTGAACACCGGGGAGCTGTTTTTT.

This clone was detected many times. The CDR3 DNA sequence: TGCGCCAGCAGCCAATTCCGGGATAGCAATCAGCCCCAGCATTTT. It translates to CASSQFRDSNQPQHF. The V call is TRBV4-1, the J call TRBJ1-5; D gene unclear. The CDR3 is 15 amino acids. V was trimmed by 2 bases and J by 0 bases, leaving 8 bases between them. Germline lookup yields CDR1 MGHRA and CDR2 YSYEKL.

This clone has ten or more counts. The gene calls are TRBV4-2 and TRBJ2-1, with D possibly matching TRBD2 (6 bases). Germline CDR1 LGHNA, CDR2 YNFKEQ. The CDR3 runs to 16 residues. V lost 0 bases to trimming and J lost 4 bases, with 13 bases between them. The CDR3 sequence is CASSQEGRGKYNEQFF. The CDR3, as DNA: TGTGCCAGCAGCCAAGAAGGCCGGGGGAAGTACAATGAGCAGTTCTTC.

This clone was seen a few times. This likely comes from a read error, as the CDR3 has no conserved phenylalanine or tryptophan at its end. The same CDR3 also results from other DNA sequences found in this sample. This sequence joins TRBV7-2 and TRBJ1-2; D gene ambiguous. Germline V gene data show CDR1 as SGHTA and CDR2 as FQGNSA. The CDR3 consists of 15 residues. V was shortened by 5 bases and J by 4 bases, with 17 bases between the two germline ends. As DNA, the CDR3 is TGTGCCAGCAGCCCCTTGGGGAGTACCATCTATGGCTACACCCTC. It encodes CASSPLGSTIYGYTL.

By sample fraction, this clone is medium-sized. The CDR3 protein is CASIPSGIGGNEQFF. In nucleotides, the CDR3 is TGTGCCAGCATACCTAGCGGAATAGGAGGCAATGAGCAGTTCTTC. This chain links TRBV6-2 or TRBV6-3 with TRBJ2-1, with TRBD2 matching over 7 bases. Germline lookup yields CDR1 MNHEY and CDR2 SVGEGT. Unmatched junction bases numbered 12, after V lost 7 bases and J lost 6 bases. This CDR3 region has 15 residues.

The CDR3 loop is CASSDGLADDTQYF. CDR3 in DNA: TGTGCCAGCAGTGACGGGCTAGCTGACGATACGCAGTATTTT. The J gene is TRBJ2-3, the V gene TRBV6-4, with a weak D call TRBD2 (5 bases). This CDR3 comprises 14 residues. Trimming shortened V by 2 bases and J by 6 bases, and 12 bases separated the two germline ends. Per germline, CDR1 MRHNA and CDR2 SNTAGT.

This clone was seen at least ten times. The genes are TRBV29-1 and TRBJ2-7; 8 nucleotides match TRBD1. The CDR3 sequence is 13 residues long. Trimming took 7 bases from V and 5 from J; bases not matched to a gene: 10. From germline, CDR1 is SQVTM and CDR2 ANQGSEA. CDR3 nucleotides: TGCAGCGCCCCCTCGGACAGGGTGGACGAGCAGTACTTC. It codes for CSAPSDRVDEQYF.

V and J are TRBV28 and TRBJ1-1; D gene unclear. With 5 bases removed from V and 3 bases from J, the gap between germline ends came to 28 bases. CDR1 MDHEN and CDR2 SYDVKM come from the germline V gene. The CDR3 covers 19 residues. The CDR3 coding sequence is TGTGCCAGCAGTAACCCACAAAGGAAGGACCTCGGGAGGTACACTGAAGCTTTCTTT. Amino acids: CASSNPQRKDLGRYTEAFF. Full variable domain (rest looked up from reference TRBV28 and TRBJ1-1): DVKVTQSSRYLVKRTGEKVFLECVQDMDHENMFWYRQDPGLGLRLIYFSYDVKMKEKGDIPEGYSVSREKKERFSLILESASTNQTSMYLCASSNPQRKDLGRYTEAFFGQGTRLTVV.